The rows below give T cell receptor beta chains drawn from one sample of a study of blood T cell repertoires in COVID-19. Repertoires were generated with immunoSEQ multiplex PCR, while TCRdb's copy carries only in-frame clones and drops some. The profile shows 490,000 or so clones, approximately 90% of them singletons. Source material: PBMCs or T cells enriched from blood (not recorded which). Receptors originate from a woman aged 40 to 50 who had recovered from COVID-19. CDR3s include the opening cysteine and the closing phenylalanine or tryptophan. Clone size is shown for a subset of rows, as once, few, many or a class of expanded clone.

TRBV29-1,TRBJ2-7,.,CSAGTSYEQYF
TRBV19,TRBJ2-5,.,CASSPRAGVGETQYF
TRBV2,TRBJ2-7,.,CASSIAGGLGEQYF
TRBV19,TRBJ2-7,.,CASNRQVGNYEQYF
TRBV10-3,TRBJ1-3,.,CAIKDGGGNTIYF
TRBV2,TRBJ2-1,.,CASRKAGPLNEQFF
TRBV5-4,TRBJ1-1,.,CASSPLIEGGTEAFF
TRBV19,TRBJ1-1,.,CASSTYSTAFF
TRBV2,TRBJ2-5,.,CASSEGAYQETQYF
TRBV6-1,TRBJ2-7,.,CASSEEQGTYEQYF
TRBV28,TRBJ2-7,.,CASGPLGGLISYEQYF
TRBV20-1,TRBJ2-3,.,CGTGGADTQYF
TRBV11-2,TRBJ2-1,.,CASSSDRDWNEQFF
TRBV6-1,TRBJ1-3,few,CASSDRPPDGNTIYF
TRBV6-1,TRBJ1-5,.,CASSGTWTGAFQPQHF
TRBV28,TRBJ1-3,.,CASSLLDRGLGNTIYF
TRBV6-2/TRBV6-3,TRBJ1-2,.,CASSSQQGYGYTF
TRBV28,TRBJ2-5,.,CASSSLTGDGETQYF
TRBV6-2/TRBV6-3,TRBJ1-2,.,CATRYPEGGGYGYTF
TRBV28,TRBJ1-2,.,CASSSNLGRASYGYTF
TRBV9,TRBJ2-3,once,CASSTGTGKTDTQYF
TRBV20-1,TRBJ2-5,.,CSASEAGVGVETQYF
TRBV12-3/TRBV12-4,TRBJ2-2,.,CASSLVALGELFF
TRBV5-1,TRBJ2-7,.,CASSLEAGVTYEQYF
TRBV7-9,TRBJ1-2,.,CASSLAGHNYGYTF
TRBV5-4,TRBJ2-6,.,CASSSTTGSGANVLTF
TRBV7-2,TRBJ1-5,.,CASSLNRDQPQHF
TRBV20-1,TRBJ1-1,.,CSASLLNTEAFF
TRBV7-7,TRBJ2-1,.,CASSLGPGGNNEQFF
TRBV2,TRBJ1-4,.,CAVGNRFNEKLFF
TRBV18,TRBJ2-7,.,CASSPGTGTYEQYF
TRBV15,TRBJ1-3,.,CATSRGSGNTIYF
TRBV27,TRBJ2-3,few,CASSSIIAGSTDTQYF
TRBV29-1,TRBJ1-2,.,CSVDRNYGYTF
TRBV28,TRBJ1-5,few,CASRQGEARPQHF
TRBV5-1,TRBJ2-1,.,CASSPLAGAYNEQFF
TRBV13,TRBJ2-1,.,CASSLRGSDEQFF
TRBV27,TRBJ2-3,.,CASSFDPGSSTQYF
TRBV6-2/TRBV6-3,TRBJ2-1,.,CASSYSMTSGKSSYNEQFF
TRBV5-6,TRBJ1-1,.,CASNRGGAEAFF
TRBV29-1,TRBJ1-5,.,CSVGWEVGQPQHF
TRBV7-9,TRBJ1-2,.,CASSLEGAKYGYTF
TRBV29-1,TRBJ2-2,.,CSVEPGQGTGELFF
TRBV2,TRBJ1-1,.,CASKTEWGGTEAFF
TRBV12-5,TRBJ1-3,.,CASGNTGSAGNTIYF
TRBV14,TRBJ2-3,.,CASSYRLGDTQYF
TRBV5-8,TRBJ2-1,.,CASSPEGLALSSYNEQFF
TRBV11-3,TRBJ2-1,once,CASSFGLAGGNEQFF
TRBV7-9,TRBJ1-5,many,CASSPAQGSQPQHF
TRBV14,TRBJ1-1,once,CASSLRTGLKAFF
TRBV7-6,TRBJ2-5,.,CASSLGSGVIETQYF
TRBV11-3,TRBJ2-5,.,CASSVRTGGGETQYF
TRBV13,TRBJ2-4,.,CASSSGQAGGNIQYF
TRBV5-1,TRBJ2-7,.,CASSLAGIGGISYEQYF
TRBV5-4,TRBJ2-7,.,CASSSPSYEQYF
TRBV10-2,TRBJ2-7,.,CASSNIAGDYEQYF
TRBV4-3,TRBJ1-4,once,CASSQDPPIGQNEKLFF